This TCR beta chain is drawn from a study of Ad26.COV2.S vaccination and SARS-CoV-2 variants. Study-level background: Donor had been placed in the Ad26.COV2.S arm of the COV1001 trial. Into the muscle, Ad26.COV2.S was dosed once or twice, 56 days apart.

Some clones are missing from TCRdb's copy, which holds only in-frame ones; the method was immunoSEQ multiplex PCR. Among 400,000 to 450,000 clones listed, about 90% were seen once. As to treatment: 15 to 20 received Ad26.COV2.S at low or high dose, single or two shots; 5 received placebo; per-sample allocation not given. Samples came from day 63 after the first vaccine or placebo injection. Notes on the study in general: Vaccine recipients posted higher spike-specific TCR breadth than their placebo counterparts. Following vaccination, spike-specific CD8+ and CD4+ T cell responses reportedly exhibited substantial breadth.

Comment on this clone: Its target is not known.

Germline V gene data show CDR1 as MNHEY and CDR2 as SMNVEV (reference sequence). Trimming shortened V by 5 bases and J by 5 bases, and 12 bases separated the two germline ends. This CDR3 has 14 amino acids. Sequencing was performed on peripheral blood, taken in a trial of Ad26.COV2.S vaccine versus placebo. This sequence originates from a person aged 18-60 years who received the Ad26.COV2.S COVID-19 vaccine or a placebo. This rearrangement joins TRBV27 to TRBJ2-2; D gene ambiguous. CDR3 sequence: CASSVTRATGELFF. As DNA, the CDR3 is TGTGCCAGCAGTGTGACACGGGCGACCGGGGAGCTGTTTTTT.